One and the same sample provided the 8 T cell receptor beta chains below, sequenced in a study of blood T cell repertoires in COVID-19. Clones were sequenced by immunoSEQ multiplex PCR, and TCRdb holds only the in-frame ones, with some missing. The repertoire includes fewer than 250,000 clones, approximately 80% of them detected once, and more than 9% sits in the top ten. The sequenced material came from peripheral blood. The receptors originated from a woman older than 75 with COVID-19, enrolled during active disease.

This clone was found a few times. The CDR3 DNA follows: TGTGCCATCAGTGAGTCTGGGGCGGGGGCGATGGAGACCCAGTACTTC. Amino acid sequence: CAISESGAGAMETQYF. V is TRBV10-3 and J is TRBJ2-5; D possibly corresponds to TRBD2 (7 bases). CDR1 and CDR2 (germline): ENHRY, SYGVKD. Trimming took 0 bases from V and 5 from J, leaving 16 bases between them. The CDR3 runs to 16 residues.

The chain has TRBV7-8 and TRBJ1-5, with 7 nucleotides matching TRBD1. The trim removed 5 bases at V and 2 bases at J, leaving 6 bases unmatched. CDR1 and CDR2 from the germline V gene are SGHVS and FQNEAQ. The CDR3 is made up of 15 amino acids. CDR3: CASSLVDRGNQPQHF. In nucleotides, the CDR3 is TGTGCCAGCAGCCTCGTTGACAGGGGCAATCAGCCCCAGCATTTT.

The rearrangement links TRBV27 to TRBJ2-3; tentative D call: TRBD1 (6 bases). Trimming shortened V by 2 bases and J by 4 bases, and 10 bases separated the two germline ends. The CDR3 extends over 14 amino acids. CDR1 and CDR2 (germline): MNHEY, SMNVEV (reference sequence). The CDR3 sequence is CASSLGAGADTQYF. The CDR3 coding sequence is TGTGCCAGCAGTTTAGGGGCAGGGGCAGATACGCAGTATTTT.

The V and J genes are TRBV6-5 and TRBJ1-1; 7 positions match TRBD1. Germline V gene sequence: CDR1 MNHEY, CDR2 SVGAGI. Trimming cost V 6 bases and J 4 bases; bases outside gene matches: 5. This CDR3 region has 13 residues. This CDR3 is CASRPGGGTEAFF. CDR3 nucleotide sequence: TGTGCCAGCAGGCCAGGGGGTGGCACTGAAGCTTTCTTT.

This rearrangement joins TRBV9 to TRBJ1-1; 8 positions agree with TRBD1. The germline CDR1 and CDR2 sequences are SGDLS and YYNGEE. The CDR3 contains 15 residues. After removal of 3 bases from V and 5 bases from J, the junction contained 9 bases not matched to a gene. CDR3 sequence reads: CASSDDRGEGTEAFF. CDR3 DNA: TGTGCCAGCAGCGACGACAGGGGAGAGGGTACTGAAGCTTTCTTT.

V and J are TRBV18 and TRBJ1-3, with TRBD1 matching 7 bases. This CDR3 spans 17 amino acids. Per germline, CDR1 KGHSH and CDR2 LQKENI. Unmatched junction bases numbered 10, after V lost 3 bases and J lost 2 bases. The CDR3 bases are TGTGCCAGCTCACCCGGAGGCACGCAGGGGGCTGGAAACACCATATATTTT. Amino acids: CASSPGGTQGAGNTIYF.

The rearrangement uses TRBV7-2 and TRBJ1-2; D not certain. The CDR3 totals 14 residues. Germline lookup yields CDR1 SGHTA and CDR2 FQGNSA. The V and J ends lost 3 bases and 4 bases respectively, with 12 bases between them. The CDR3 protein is CASSLSVNVYGYTF. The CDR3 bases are TGTGCCAGCAGCTTGAGCGTAAATGTCTATGGCTACACCTTC.

In DNA form, the CDR3 reads TGTGCCAGCAGCGACGGGATGTCGAACACTGAAGCTTTCTTT. Its translation is CASSDGMSNTEAFF. V usage is TRBV6-5 and J usage is TRBJ1-1; D gene uncertain. From germline, CDR1 is MNHEY and CDR2 SVGAGI. The CDR3 consists of 14 residues. Trimming pared 6 bases from V and 1 base from J, leaving 12 bases between.